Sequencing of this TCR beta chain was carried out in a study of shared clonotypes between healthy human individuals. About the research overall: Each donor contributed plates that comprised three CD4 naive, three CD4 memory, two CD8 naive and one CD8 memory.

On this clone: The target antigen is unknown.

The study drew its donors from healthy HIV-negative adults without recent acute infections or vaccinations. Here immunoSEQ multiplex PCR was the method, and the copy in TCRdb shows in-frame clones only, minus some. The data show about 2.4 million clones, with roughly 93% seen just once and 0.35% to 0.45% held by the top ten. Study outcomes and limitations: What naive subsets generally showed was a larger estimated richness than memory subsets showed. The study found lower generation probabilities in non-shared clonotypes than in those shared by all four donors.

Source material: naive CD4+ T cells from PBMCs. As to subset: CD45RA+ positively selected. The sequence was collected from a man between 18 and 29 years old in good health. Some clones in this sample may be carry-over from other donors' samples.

The CDR3 protein is CASSPGTTGPDTQYF. CDR3 DNA sequence: TGTGCCAGTAGCCCGGGGACGACAGGCCCAGATACGCAGTATTTT. This chain joins TRBV19 and TRBJ2-3; D is perhaps TRBD1 (6 bases). Germline CDR1 and CDR2: LNHDA and SQIVND (reference sequence). The CDR3 totals 15 residues. The V gene lost 6 bases and the J gene lost 4 bases, with 17 bases spanning the gap.